The 23 T cell receptor beta chains presented below share a single source sample, sequenced in a study of blood T cell dynamics during melanoma immunotherapy. Assay used: immunoSEQ multiplex PCR; TCRdb lists only in-frame clones, some missing. The sample has 7,800 or so clones; roughly 80% are singletons. Documented time point: week 3, after first cycle of checkpoint inhibitor. The source was blood, collected from a patient treated with checkpoint blockade. These receptors originate from a human donor with melanoma.

V gene TRBV7-9 combines with J gene TRBJ2-1; 11 nucleotides match TRBD1. V was clipped by 5 bases and J by 6 bases; unmatched bases: 6. The germline V gene encodes CDR1 SEHNR and CDR2 FQNEAQ (reference sequence). The CDR3 sequence is 15 residues long. In DNA, the CDR3 is TGTGCCAGCAGCCGGGGACAGGGGGACGTCAATGAGCAGTTCTTC. This encodes CASSRGQGDVNEQFF.

This clone came up once. The chain employs TRBV5-1 and TRBJ1-1; D is undetermined. Trimming removed 1 base at V and 5 bases at J, with 12 bases between. The CDR3 runs 14 residues. Germline loops: CDR1 SGHRS, CDR2 YFSETQ. CDR3 nucleotides: TGCGCCAGCAGCTTGATTAGAGGGTTAACTGAAGCTTTCTTT. Encoded protein: CASSLIRGLTEAFF. The variable domain in full, with the rest retrieved from reference TRBV5-1 and TRBJ1-1, is KAGVTQTPRYLIKTRGQQVTLSCSPISGHRSVSWYQQTPGQGLQFLFEYFSETQRNKGNFPGRFSGRQFSNSRSEMNVSTLELGDSALYLCASSLIRGLTEAFFGQGTRLTVV.

The chain recombines TRBV18 with TRBJ1-2, with D possibly being TRBD1 (5 bases). V was shortened by 0 bases and J by 1 base, with 6 bases between the two germline ends. Germline V gives CDR1 KGHSH, CDR2 LQKENI. CDR3 length equals 14 residues. CDR3 DNA sequence: TGTGCCAGCTCACCACCGACAGTTAACTATGGCTACACCTTC. Translation gives CASSPPTVNYGYTF.

The chain is built from TRBV27 and TRBJ2-1; 10 positions agree with TRBD1. V dropped 4 bases and J dropped 4; count of bases not matched to a gene: 13. The CDR3 runs to 18 residues. From germline, CDR1 is MNHEY and CDR2 SMNVEV (reference sequence). The CDR3 spells CASSWPSTGTGDYNEQFF. The DNA for the CDR3 is TGTGCCAGCAGTTGGCCCAGTACCGGGACAGGGGATTACAATGAGCAGTTCTTC.

This chain connects TRBV19 to TRBJ2-1; 9 bases match TRBD2. Germline trimming cut 6 bases from V and 10 bases from J; bases unmatched to any gene: 4. The CDR3 is made up of 12 amino acids. Germline V gene lookup returns CDR1 LNHDA and CDR2 SQIVND (reference sequence). The CDR3 region is CASSPSGVEQFF. In DNA, the CDR3 is TGTGCCAGTAGCCCTAGCGGGGTAGAGCAGTTCTTC.

This sequence joins TRBV25-1 and TRBJ1-6; TRBD1 is a possible D gene (6 bases). The CDR3 extends over 14 amino acids. From germline, CDR1 is MGHDK and CDR2 SYGVNS. The germline V and J ends were trimmed by 7 bases and 10 bases, with 17 bases remaining between them. CDR3 loop: CASNFGGLGSPLHF. In DNA, the CDR3 is TGTGCCAGCAACTTCGGGGGGCTGGGGTCACCCCTCCACTTT.

The chain combines TRBV5-6 with TRBJ1-1; D ambiguous. The V and J ends lost 0 bases and 1 base respectively, with 7 bases between them. This CDR3 is built from 14 residues. CDR1 is SGHDT and CDR2 is YYEEEE in the germline V gene. DNA for the CDR3: TGTGCCAGCAGCTTGGAACAGAGGAACACTGAAGCTTTCTTT. This translates into CASSLEQRNTEAFF.

The chain joins TRBV2 to TRBJ1-2; unclear D gene. The CDR3 is 13 amino acids. Germline V gene data show CDR1 as SNHLY and CDR2 as FYNNEI. V was trimmed by 6 bases and J by 4 bases, leaving 12 bases between them. This CDR3 is CASRDTASYGYTF. The CDR3, as DNA: TGTGCCAGCAGGGATACAGCCTCCTATGGCTACACCTTC.

Only a few counts were recorded for this clone. The rearrangement links TRBV11-3 to TRBJ2-7; TRBD2 matches 8 bases. Germline trimming cut 3 bases from V and 2 bases from J; bases unmatched to any gene: 3. The CDR3 consists of 14 residues. Germline-derived CDR1 and CDR2 are SGHNT and YENEEA. Here the CDR3 DNA reads TGTGCCAGCAGCTTGGAACTAGCGGCCTACGAGCAGTACTTC. Translation: CASSLELAAYEQYF.

This chain links TRBV27 with TRBJ1-6; a weak D match, TRBD1 (5 bases). The CDR3 covers 13 residues. Trimming pared 3 bases from V and 9 bases from J, leaving 9 bases between. Germline CDR1 reads MNHEY; CDR2 reads SMNVEV (reference sequence). CDR3 nucleotides: TGTGCCAGCAGTTTCAGGGAGAGTTCACCCCTCCACTTT. The encoded protein is CASSFRESSPLHF.

The chain combines TRBV6-6 with TRBJ2-3; possible D gene TRBD1, 5 bases. Trimming shortened V by 5 bases and J by 3 bases, and 12 bases separated the two germline ends. The CDR3 consists of 14 residues. From germline, CDR1 is MNHNY and CDR2 SVGAGI (reference sequence). The CDR3 spells CASSLGAITDTQYF. CDR3 bases: TGTGCCAGCAGTCTAGGGGCGATAACAGATACGCAGTATTTT.

The chain couples TRBV15 to TRBJ1-3; possibly TRBD1 for D (6 bases). Between the trimmed V and J ends, which lost 5 bases and 3 bases, there was a span of 20 bases. Looked up from germline, CDR1 is LNHNV and CDR2 is YYDKDF (reference sequence). The CDR3 has 17 residues. This CDR3 is CATSGPLGGRRGNTIYF. The CDR3 region has the DNA TGTGCCACCAGCGGGCCCCTGGGGGGGCGGCGTGGAAACACCATATATTTT.

V usage is TRBV6-5 and J usage is TRBJ2-2; maybe TRBD2 (5 bases). Germline V gene data show CDR1 as MNHEY and CDR2 as SVGAGI. The V gene lost 5 bases and the J gene lost 2 bases, with 6 bases spanning the gap. The CDR3 is 13 residues long. The CDR3 reads CASSPGNTGELFF. The CDR3 bases are TGTGCCAGCAGTCCGGGAAACACCGGGGAGCTGTTTTTT.

J is TRBJ2-1 and V is TRBV18; TRBD1 is a possible D gene (5 bases). Trimming took off 0 bases at V and 3 bases at J, with 9 bases between the two ends. CDR1 is KGHSH, CDR2 LQKENI, per germline. The CDR3 has 15 residues. The chain's CDR3 is CASSPPDSHYNEQFF. CDR3 coding DNA: TGTGCCAGCTCACCACCCGACAGCCACTACAATGAGCAGTTCTTC.

The chain combines TRBV30 with TRBJ1-2; no definite D call. Trimming shortened V by 0 bases and J by 4 bases, and 9 bases separated the two germline ends. Germline-derived CDR1 and CDR2 are GTSNPN and SVGIG (reference sequence). The CDR3 sequence is 13 residues long. Here the CDR3 reads CAWSVQQTYGYTF. DNA for the CDR3: TGTGCCTGGAGTGTTCAACAGACCTATGGCTACACCTTC.

This rearrangement joins TRBV6-1 to TRBJ2-3; D could derive from TRBD1 or TRBD2 (6 bases each). Germline values: CDR1 MNHNS, CDR2 SASEGT. Trimming stripped 2 bases from V and 2 bases from J, with 20 bases between. This CDR3 contains 18 residues. For the CDR3, the DNA is TGTGCCAGCAGTGAACGTGAGGGGGAGGCTTTTTACACAGATACGCAGTATTTT. It yields the protein CASSEREGEAFYTDTQYF.

This chain joins TRBV29-1 and TRBJ1-1; D not certain. V was trimmed by 4 bases and J by 7 bases, leaving 10 bases between them. The length of the CDR3 is 11 residues. In germline, CDR1 is SQVTM, CDR2 ANQGSEA. The CDR3 DNA reads TGCAGCGTTGTACGGGGATTTGAAGCTTTCTTT. Its translation: CSVVRGFEAFF.

The gene calls are TRBV9 and TRBJ2-3; perhaps TRBD1 as D (6 bases). V lost 0 bases to trimming and J lost 5 bases, with 10 bases between them. CDR3 length: 14 amino acids. Germline V gene lookup returns CDR1 SGDLS and CDR2 YYNGEE. The CDR3 DNA reads TGTGCCAGCAGCGTAGAGGTAGGGGGAGATACGCAGTATTTT. The encoded protein is CASSVEVGGDTQYF.

The V gene is TRBV7-9, the J gene TRBJ1-2; unclear D gene. The CDR3 is 15 amino acids. The ends were cut back, 4 bases at V and 0 bases at J, with 12 bases in the middle. Germline-derived CDR1 and CDR2 are SEHNR and FQNEAQ (reference sequence). The CDR3 DNA is TGTGCCAGCAGCTGGGTGGGAGAGGCTAACTATGGCTACACCTTC. Amino acid sequence: CASSWVGEANYGYTF.

The chain links TRBV7-9 to TRBJ2-7; TRBD2 might be the D (5 bases). The CDR3 is 12 residues long. The V end lost 5 bases, the J end lost 4 bases, and 9 bases lay between the germline ends. Germline CDR1 is SEHNR and CDR2 is FQNEAQ (reference sequence). The CDR3 DNA sequence: TGTGCCAGCAGCCTTCCGGGGTACGAGCAGTACTTC. Its translation: CASSLPGYEQYF.

The rearrangement links TRBV7-9 to TRBJ2-1; 7 bases align to TRBD2. There are 15 residues in the CDR3. The junction had 4 bases not matched to a gene; V was cut back by 2 bases and J by 3 bases. Germline-derived CDR1 and CDR2 are SEHNR and FQNEAQ (reference sequence). The chain's CDR3 is CASSLLRTSYNEQFF. The CDR3 DNA sequence: TGTGCCAGCAGCTTACTCCGGACTAGCTACAATGAGCAGTTCTTC.

Concerning this clone: Other nucleotide sequences in the sample specify the same CDR3. This chain connects TRBV7-9 to TRBJ1-4; unclear D gene. V was clipped by 5 bases and J by 5 bases, with 15 bases between them. The CDR3 runs 15 residues. CDR1 SEHNR and CDR2 FQNEAQ come from the germline V gene (reference sequence). CDR3 residues: CASSEKPLINEKLFF. The CDR3 DNA reads TGTGCCAGCAGCGAAAAGCCACTGATCAATGAAAAACTGTTTTTT.

The CDR3 region has the DNA TGTGCAAGTCGCTTAGTGGCGGGGAGGTCCTACGAGCAGTACTTC. Translation: CASRLVAGRSYEQYF. The chain carries TRBV12-2 and TRBJ2-7; the table's D call TRBD2 went unverified against the DNA. TRBV12-2 is flagged as a pseudogene. The CDR3 is made up of 15 amino acids.